Below are 10 T cell receptor beta chains sequenced from a single sample in a study of blood T cell repertoires in COVID-19. Some clones are missing from TCRdb's copy, which holds only in-frame ones; the method was immunoSEQ multiplex PCR. The data hold over 150,000 clones, with around 85% observed a single time. Specimen: peripheral blood. These TCRs come from a man aged 50 or older with active or convalescent COVID-19.

This chain connects TRBV9 to TRBJ2-5, with D possibly matching TRBD2 (6 bases). Germline V gives CDR1 SGDLS, CDR2 YYNGEE. V dropped 3 bases and J dropped 3 bases, with 12 bases sitting between them. This CDR3 spans 14 amino acids. The CDR3 bases are TGTGCCAGCAGCGCCGGGACTCAAAAAGAGACCCAGTACTTC. This sequence encodes CASSAGTQKETQYF.

The V call is TRBV5-4, the J call TRBJ1-6; maybe TRBD1 (5 bases). The V and J ends lost 9 bases and 8 bases respectively, with 18 bases between them. Germline-derived CDR1 and CDR2 are SGHNT and YYREEE (reference sequence). The length of the CDR3 is 14 residues. This CDR3 reads CATQGLGQDSPLHF. The CDR3 DNA follows: TGTGCCACCCAGGGATTGGGCCAGGATTCACCCCTCCACTTT.

J is TRBJ2-3 and V is TRBV9, with 8 bases aligning to TRBD1. J was trimmed by 6 bases and V by 4 bases; bases with no gene match: 10. The germline V gene encodes CDR1 SGDLS and CDR2 YYNGEE. The CDR3 is made up of 15 amino acids. The CDR3 is CASSITQGAGDTQYF. CDR3 DNA: TGTGCCAGCAGCATTACCCAGGGGGCAGGGGATACGCAGTATTTT.

The chain joins TRBV6-5 to TRBJ1-2; the D gene is possibly TRBD1 (5 bases). V gave up 0 bases and J gave up 2 bases, with 10 bases separating them. This CDR3 region has 15 residues. Germline values: CDR1 MNHEY, CDR2 SVGAGI. CDR3 amino acids: CASSYSGGANYGYTF. CDR3 DNA sequence: TGTGCCAGCAGTTACTCGGGAGGGGCCAACTATGGCTACACCTTC.

DNA for the CDR3: TGTGCCAGCAGCCCCACCGCAGGCACAGATACGCAGTATTTT. Amino acid sequence: CASSPTAGTDTQYF. The chain is built from TRBV3-1 (or the pseudogene TRBV3-2) and TRBJ2-3, with D unresolved. V shed 4 bases and J shed 1 base, with 9 bases lying between them. Germline V gene data show CDR1 as LGHDT and CDR2 as YNNKEL (reference sequence). This CDR3 comprises 14 residues.

This chain links TRBV7-9 with TRBJ2-5; the D is unclear. The length of the CDR3 is 18 residues. The V gene lost 2 bases and the J gene lost 9 bases, with 28 bases spanning the gap. Per the germline V gene, CDR1 is SEHNR and CDR2 is FQNEAQ (reference sequence). The CDR3 region has the DNA TGTGCCAGCAGCTTATTATCGGGTCTAGAAACACAATCCATATCCCAGTACTTC. It encodes CASSLLSGLETQSISQYF.

V and J are TRBV7-4 and TRBJ2-1, with D perhaps matching TRBD2 (6 bases). Between the trimmed V and J ends, which lost 5 bases and 4 bases, there was a span of 15 bases. CDR1 and CDR2 from the germline V gene are SGHVT and SQSDAQ. CDR3 length: 15 amino acids. CDR3 DNA sequence: TGTGCCAGCAGCCAAACTAGCCGGAAGTACAATGAGCAGTTCTTC. Translated: CASSQTSRKYNEQFF.

The rearrangement joins TRBV9 to TRBJ2-3; D unresolved. Germline CDR1 reads SGDLS; CDR2 reads YYNGEE. The V and J ends lost 2 bases and 2 bases respectively, with 6 bases between them. This CDR3 is 13 amino acids long. Written as DNA, the CDR3 is TGTGCCAGCAGCGTTAGTCACACAGATACGCAGTATTTT. Its translation is CASSVSHTDTQYF.

The chain has TRBV25-1 and TRBJ2-3, with 8 bases that match TRBD1. Trimming removed 4 bases from V and 7 bases from J; junction bases left unmatched: 16. The V gene's germline CDR1 is MGHDK and CDR2 SYGVNS. This CDR3 has 17 residues. The CDR3 region has the DNA TGTGCCAGCAGTGCCTTGCCGGTTGGGACAGGTCTGCATACGCAGTATTTT. It specifies CASSALPVGTGLHTQYF.

This chain joins TRBV6-1 and TRBJ1-1; no definite D call. The CDR3 loop spans 13 amino acids. The V gene's germline CDR1 is MNHNS and CDR2 SASEGT. The V end was cut by 2 bases, the J end by 9 bases, with 13 bases between. This CDR3 is CASSESRPIQAFF. The CDR3 region has the DNA TGTGCCAGCAGTGAATCGCGCCCGATTCAAGCTTTCTTT.